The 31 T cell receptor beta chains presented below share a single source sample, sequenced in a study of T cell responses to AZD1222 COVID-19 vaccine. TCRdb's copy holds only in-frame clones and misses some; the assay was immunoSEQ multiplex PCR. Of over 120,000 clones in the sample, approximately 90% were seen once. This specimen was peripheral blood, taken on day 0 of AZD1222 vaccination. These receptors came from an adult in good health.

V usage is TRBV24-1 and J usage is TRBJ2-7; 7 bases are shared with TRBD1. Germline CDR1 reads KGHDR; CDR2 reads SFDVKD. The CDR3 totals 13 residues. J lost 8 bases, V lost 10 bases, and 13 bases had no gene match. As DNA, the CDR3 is TGTGCCACAGAGGGAAGACAGGGTTCGAAGCAGTACTTC. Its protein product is CATEGRQGSKQYF.

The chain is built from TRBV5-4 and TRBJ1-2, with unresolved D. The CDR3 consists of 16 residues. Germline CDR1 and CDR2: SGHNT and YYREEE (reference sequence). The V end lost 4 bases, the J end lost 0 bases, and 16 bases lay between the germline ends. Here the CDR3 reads CASSPAVPLANYGYTF. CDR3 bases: TGTGCCAGCAGCCCTGCGGTTCCGTTAGCTAACTATGGCTACACCTTC.

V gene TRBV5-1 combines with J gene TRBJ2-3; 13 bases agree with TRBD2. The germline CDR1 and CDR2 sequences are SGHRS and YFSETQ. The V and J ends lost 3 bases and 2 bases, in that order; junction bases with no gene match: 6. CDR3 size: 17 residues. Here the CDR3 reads CASSWTSGGTITDTQYF. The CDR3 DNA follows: TGCGCCAGCAGCTGGACTAGCGGGGGTACCATCACAGATACGCAGTATTTT.

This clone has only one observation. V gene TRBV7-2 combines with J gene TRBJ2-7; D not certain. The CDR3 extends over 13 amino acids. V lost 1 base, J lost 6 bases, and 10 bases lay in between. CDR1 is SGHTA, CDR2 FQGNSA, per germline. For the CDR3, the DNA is TGTGCCAGCAGCTTAGAATACTCGCGCGAGCAGTACTTC. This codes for CASSLEYSREQYF.

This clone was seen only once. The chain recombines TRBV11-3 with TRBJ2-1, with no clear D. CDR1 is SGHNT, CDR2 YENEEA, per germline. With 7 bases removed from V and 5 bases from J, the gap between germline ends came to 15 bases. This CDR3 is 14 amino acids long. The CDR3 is CASTRTGVNNEQFF. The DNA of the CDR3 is TGTGCCAGCACCAGGACCGGAGTAAACAATGAGCAGTTCTTC.

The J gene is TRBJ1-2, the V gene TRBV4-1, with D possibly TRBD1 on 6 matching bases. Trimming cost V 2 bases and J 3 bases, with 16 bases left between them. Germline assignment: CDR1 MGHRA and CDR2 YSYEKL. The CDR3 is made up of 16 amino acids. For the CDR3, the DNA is TGCGCCAGCAGCCAAAATTTCCGGACAGCCGACTATGGCTACACCTTC. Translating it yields CASSQNFRTADYGYTF.

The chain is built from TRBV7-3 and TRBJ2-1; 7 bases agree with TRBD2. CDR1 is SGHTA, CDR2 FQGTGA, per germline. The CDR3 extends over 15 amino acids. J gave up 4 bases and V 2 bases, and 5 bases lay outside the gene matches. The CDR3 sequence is CASSLVSSGYNEQFF. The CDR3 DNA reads TGTGCCAGCAGCTTAGTTTCTAGCGGTTACAATGAGCAGTTCTTC.

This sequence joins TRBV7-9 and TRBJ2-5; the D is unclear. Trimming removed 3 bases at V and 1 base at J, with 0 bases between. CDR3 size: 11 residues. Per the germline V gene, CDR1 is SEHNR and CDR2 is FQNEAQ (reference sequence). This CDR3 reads CASSFQETQYF. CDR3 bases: TGTGCCAGCAGCTTCCAAGAGACCCAGTACTTC.

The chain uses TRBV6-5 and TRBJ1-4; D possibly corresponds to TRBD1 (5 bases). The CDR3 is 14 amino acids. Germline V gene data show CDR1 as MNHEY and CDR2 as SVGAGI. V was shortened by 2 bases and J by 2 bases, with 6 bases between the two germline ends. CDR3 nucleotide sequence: TGTGCCAGCAGTTACGGGGACACTAATGAAAAACTGTTTTTT. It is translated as CASSYGDTNEKLFF.

In nucleotides, the CDR3 is TGTGCCAGCAGTTACTCGAGACAGGGTAGGGACACCGGGGAGCTGTTTTTT. It encodes CASSYSRQGRDTGELFF. J is TRBJ2-2 and V is TRBV6-2 or TRBV6-3; 7 bases agree with TRBD1. After removal of 0 bases from V and 3 bases from J, the junction contained 7 bases not matched to a gene. CDR3 length: 17 residues. CDR1 is MNHEY, CDR2 SVGEGT, per germline.

The CDR3 nucleotides are TGTGCCAGCAGCTTTGGGGGACTAGCGTGGGATACGCAGTATTTT. It translates to CASSFGGLAWDTQYF. This chain joins TRBV5-8 and TRBJ2-3; 10 bases map to TRBD2. Germline V gene sequence: CDR1 SGHTS, CDR2 YDEGEE. The CDR3 is 15 residues long. V lost 2 bases, J lost 6 bases, and 6 bases stayed unmatched. The full variable domain, rest sourced from reference TRBV5-8 and TRBJ2-3, is EAGVTQSPTHLIKTRGQQATLRCSPISGHTSVYWYQQALGLGLQFLLWYDEGEERNRGNFPPRFSGRQFPNYSSELNVNALELEDSALYLCASSFGGLAWDTQYFGPGTRLTVL.

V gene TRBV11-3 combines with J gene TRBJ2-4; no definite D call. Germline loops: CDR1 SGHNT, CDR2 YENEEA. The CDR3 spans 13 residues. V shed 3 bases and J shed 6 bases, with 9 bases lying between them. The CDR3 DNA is TGTGCCAGCAGCTTGGATCAGGCAAACATTCAGTACTTC. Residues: CASSLDQANIQYF.

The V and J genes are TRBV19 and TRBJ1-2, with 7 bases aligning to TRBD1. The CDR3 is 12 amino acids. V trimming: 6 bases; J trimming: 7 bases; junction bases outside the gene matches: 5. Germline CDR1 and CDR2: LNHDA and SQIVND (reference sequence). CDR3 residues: CASRKQGPGYTF. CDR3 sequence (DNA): TGTGCCAGTAGAAAACAGGGGCCTGGCTACACCTTC.

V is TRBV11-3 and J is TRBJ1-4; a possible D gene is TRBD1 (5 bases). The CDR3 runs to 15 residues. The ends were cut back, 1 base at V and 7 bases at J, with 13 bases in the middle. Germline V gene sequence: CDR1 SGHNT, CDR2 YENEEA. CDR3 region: CASSLVTGFAEKLFF. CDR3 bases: TGTGCCAGCAGCTTAGTTACAGGTTTCGCTGAAAAACTGTTTTTT.

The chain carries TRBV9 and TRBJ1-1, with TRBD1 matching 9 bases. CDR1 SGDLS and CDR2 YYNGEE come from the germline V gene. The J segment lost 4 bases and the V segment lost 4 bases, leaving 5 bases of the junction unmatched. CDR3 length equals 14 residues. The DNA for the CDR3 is TGTGCCAGCAGCCCGGACAGGGGCGGCACTGAAGCTTTCTTT. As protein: CASSPDRGGTEAFF.

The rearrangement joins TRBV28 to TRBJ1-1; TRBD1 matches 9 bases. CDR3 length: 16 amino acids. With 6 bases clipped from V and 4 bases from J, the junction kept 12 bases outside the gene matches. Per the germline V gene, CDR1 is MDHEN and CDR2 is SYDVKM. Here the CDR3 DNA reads TGTGCCAGCAGACTTGGGACAGGGATTTTGTCCACTGAAGCTTTCTTT. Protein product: CASRLGTGILSTEAFF.

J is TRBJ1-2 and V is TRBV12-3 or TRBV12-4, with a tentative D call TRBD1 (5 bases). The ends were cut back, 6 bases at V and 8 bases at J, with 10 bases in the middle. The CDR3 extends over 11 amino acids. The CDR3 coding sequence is TGTGCCAGCAGCTGGGGGGGAGGCTACACCTTC. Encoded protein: CASSWGGGYTF.

The CDR3 DNA sequence: TGTGCCAGCTCACCGTCCGGGCCACAAGAGACCCAGTACTTC. It encodes CASSPSGPQETQYF. The rearrangement joins TRBV18 to TRBJ2-5; D gene uncertain. The V end was cut by 3 bases, the J end by 2 bases, with 10 bases between. The germline V gene has CDR1 KGHSH and CDR2 LQKENI. CDR3 size: 14 residues. Complete variable domain (other parts from reference TRBV18 and TRBJ2-5): NAGVMQNPRHLVRRRGQEARLRCSPMKGHSHVYWYRQLPEEGLKFMVYLQKENIIDESGMPKERFSAEFPKEGPSILRIQQVVRGDSAAYFCASSPSGPQETQYFGPGTRLLVL.

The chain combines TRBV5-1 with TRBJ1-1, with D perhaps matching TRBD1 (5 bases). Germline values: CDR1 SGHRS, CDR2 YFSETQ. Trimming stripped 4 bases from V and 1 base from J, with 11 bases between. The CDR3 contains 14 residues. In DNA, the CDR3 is TGCGCCAGCAGCGTGGGACCGCAGAACACTGAAGCTTTCTTT. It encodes CASSVGPQNTEAFF. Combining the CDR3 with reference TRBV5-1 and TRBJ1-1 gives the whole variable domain KAGVTQTPRYLIKTRGQQVTLSCSPISGHRSVSWYQQTPGQGLQFLFEYFSETQRNKGNFPGRFSGRQFSNSRSEMNVSTLELGDSALYLCASSVGPQNTEAFFGQGTRLTVV.

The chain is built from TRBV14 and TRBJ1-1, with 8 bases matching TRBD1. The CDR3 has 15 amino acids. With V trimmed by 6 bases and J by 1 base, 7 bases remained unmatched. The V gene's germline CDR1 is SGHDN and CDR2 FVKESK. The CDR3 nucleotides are TGTGCCAGCAGTCTCAGGGGGCAGGGGAACACTGAAGCTTTCTTT. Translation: CASSLRGQGNTEAFF.

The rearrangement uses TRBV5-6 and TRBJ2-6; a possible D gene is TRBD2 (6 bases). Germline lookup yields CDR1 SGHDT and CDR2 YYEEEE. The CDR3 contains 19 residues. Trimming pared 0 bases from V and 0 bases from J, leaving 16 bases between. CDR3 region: CASSLGLLQDYSGANVLTF. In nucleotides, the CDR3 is TGTGCCAGCAGCTTGGGGTTATTACAGGACTACTCTGGGGCCAACGTCCTGACTTTC.

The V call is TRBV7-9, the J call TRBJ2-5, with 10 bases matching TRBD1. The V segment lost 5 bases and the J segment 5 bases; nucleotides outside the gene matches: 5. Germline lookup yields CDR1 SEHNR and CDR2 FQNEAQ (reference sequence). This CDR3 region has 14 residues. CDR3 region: CASSLTGGWETQYF. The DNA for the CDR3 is TGTGCCAGCAGCCTGACAGGGGGCTGGGAGACCCAGTACTTC.

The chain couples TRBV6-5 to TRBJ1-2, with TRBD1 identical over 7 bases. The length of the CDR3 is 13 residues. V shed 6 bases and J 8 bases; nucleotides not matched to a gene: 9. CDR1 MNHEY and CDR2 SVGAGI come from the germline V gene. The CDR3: CASRPTGVRGYTF. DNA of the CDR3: TGTGCCAGCAGGCCTACAGGGGTTAGAGGCTACACCTTC.

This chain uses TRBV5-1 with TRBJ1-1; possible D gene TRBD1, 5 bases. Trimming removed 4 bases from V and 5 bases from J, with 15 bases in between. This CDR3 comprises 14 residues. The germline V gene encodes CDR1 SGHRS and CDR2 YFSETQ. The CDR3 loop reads CASSIVVGETEAFF. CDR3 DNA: TGCGCCAGCAGCATCGTCGTAGGGGAGACTGAAGCTTTCTTT.

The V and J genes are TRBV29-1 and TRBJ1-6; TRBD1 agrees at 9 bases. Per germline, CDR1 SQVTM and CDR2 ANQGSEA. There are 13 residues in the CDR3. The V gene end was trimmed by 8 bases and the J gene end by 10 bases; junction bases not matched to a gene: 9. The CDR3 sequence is CSTGQGLGSPLHF. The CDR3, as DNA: TGCAGCACGGGACAGGGTTTAGGATCACCCCTCCACTTT.

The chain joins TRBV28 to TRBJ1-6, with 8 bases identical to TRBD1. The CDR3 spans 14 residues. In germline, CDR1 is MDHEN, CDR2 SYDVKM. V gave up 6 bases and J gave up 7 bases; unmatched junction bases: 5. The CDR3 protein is CASSAGQVNSPLHF. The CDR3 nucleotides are TGTGCCAGCAGCGCGGGACAGGTGAATTCACCCCTCCACTTT.

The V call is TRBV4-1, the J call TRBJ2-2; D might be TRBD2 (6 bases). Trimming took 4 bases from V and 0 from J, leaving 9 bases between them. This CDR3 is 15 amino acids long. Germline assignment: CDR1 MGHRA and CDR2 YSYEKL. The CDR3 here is CASSLGGANTGELFF. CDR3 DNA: TGCGCCAGCAGCCTCGGGGGAGCGAACACCGGGGAGCTGTTTTTT.

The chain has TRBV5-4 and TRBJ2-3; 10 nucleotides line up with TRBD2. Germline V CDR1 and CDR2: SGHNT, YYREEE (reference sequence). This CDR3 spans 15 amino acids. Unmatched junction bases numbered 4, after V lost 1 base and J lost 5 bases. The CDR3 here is CASSLSSGREDTQYF. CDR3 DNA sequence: TGTGCCAGCAGCTTGTCAAGCGGGAGGGAAGATACGCAGTATTTT.

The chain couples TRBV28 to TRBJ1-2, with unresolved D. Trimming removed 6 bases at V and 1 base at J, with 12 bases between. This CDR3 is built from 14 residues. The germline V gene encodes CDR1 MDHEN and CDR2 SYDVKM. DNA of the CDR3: TGTGCCAGCAGCCCACCGACACATAACTATGGCTACACCTTC. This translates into CASSPPTHNYGYTF.

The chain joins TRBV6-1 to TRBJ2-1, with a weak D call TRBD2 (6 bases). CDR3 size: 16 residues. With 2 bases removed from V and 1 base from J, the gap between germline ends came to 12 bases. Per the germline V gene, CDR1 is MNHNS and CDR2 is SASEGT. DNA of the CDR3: TGTGCCAGCAGTGAACTGGGGAGGAATTCCTACAATGAGCAGTTCTTC. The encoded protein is CASSELGRNSYNEQFF.

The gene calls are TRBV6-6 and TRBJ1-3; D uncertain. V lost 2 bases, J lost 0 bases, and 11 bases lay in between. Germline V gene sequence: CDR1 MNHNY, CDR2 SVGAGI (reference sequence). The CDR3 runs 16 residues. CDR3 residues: CASSYPGYSSGNTIYF. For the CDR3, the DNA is TGTGCCAGCAGTTACCCCGGATACTCCTCTGGAAACACCATATATTTT.